This T cell receptor beta chain was obtained from a study of response to subunit inactivated influenza vaccine. Overall study findings and caveats: There was a suggestion from the authors that each seasonal influenza vaccination recruits few new T cells.

TCRdb reprocessed the RT-PCR reads with MiXCR, giving one entry per CDR3 protein. The profile shows over 150,000 distinct CDR3 sequences, about 9% of them singletons. This clonotype was picked up many times. The target antigen is unknown. Trimming left V 0 bases short and J 0 bases short, with 6 bases between. This CDR3 has 14 residues. Germline assignment: CDR1 SGHTA and CDR2 FQGNSA. The starting material was non-naive T cells sorted from PBMCs, obtained on the day of vaccination. This clonotype was obtained from a man aged 50-60 years who received an inactivated influenza vaccine. The V gene is TRBV7-2, the J gene TRBJ2-7; D ambiguous. The CDR3 here is CASSLARLSYEQYF. Here the CDR3 DNA reads TGTGCCAGCAGCTTAGCGCGACTCTCCTACGAGCAGTACTTC.